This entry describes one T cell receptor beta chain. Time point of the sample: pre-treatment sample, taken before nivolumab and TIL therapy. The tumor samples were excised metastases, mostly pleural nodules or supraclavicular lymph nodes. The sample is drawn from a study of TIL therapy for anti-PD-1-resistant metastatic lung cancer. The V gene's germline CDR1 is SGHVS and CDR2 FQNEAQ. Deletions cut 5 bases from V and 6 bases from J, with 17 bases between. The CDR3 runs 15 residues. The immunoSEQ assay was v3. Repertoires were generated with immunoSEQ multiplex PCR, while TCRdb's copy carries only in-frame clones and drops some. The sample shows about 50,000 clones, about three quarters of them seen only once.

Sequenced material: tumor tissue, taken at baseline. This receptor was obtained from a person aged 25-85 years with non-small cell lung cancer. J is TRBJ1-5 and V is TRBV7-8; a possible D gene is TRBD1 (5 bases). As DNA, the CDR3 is TGTGCCAGCAGCGCCCGGGGGGGGGAAGGTCAGCCCCAGCATTTT. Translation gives CASSARGGEGQPQHF.